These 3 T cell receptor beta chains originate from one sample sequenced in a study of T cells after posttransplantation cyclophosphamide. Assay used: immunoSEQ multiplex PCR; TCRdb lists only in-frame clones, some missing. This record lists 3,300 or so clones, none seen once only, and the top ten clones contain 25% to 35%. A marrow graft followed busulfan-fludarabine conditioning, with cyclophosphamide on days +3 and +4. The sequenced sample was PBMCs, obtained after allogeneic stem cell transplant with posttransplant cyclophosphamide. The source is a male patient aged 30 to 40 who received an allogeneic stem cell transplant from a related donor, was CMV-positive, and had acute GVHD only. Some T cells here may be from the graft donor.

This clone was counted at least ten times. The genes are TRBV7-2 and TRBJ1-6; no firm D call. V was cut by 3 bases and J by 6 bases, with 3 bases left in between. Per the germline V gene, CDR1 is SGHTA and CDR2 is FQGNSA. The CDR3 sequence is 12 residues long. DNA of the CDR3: TGTGCCAGCAGCTTCCGTAATTCACCCCTCCACTTT. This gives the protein CASSFRNSPLHF.

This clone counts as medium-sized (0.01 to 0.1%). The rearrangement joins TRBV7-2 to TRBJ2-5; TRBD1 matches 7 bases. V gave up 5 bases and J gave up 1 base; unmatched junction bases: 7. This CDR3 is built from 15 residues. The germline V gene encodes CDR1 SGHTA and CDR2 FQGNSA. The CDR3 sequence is CASSLSTGPQETQYF. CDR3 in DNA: TGTGCCAGCAGCCTTTCGACAGGGCCCCAAGAGACCCAGTACTTC.

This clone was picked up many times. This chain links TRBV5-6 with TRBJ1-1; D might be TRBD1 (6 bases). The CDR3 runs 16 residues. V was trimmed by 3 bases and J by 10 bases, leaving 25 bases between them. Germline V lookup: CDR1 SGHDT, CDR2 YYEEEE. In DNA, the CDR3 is TGTGCCAGCAGCTCGCCCTCCCAGGAGGGGGTCCCGAGAGCTTTCTTT. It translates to CASSSPSQEGVPRAFF.